This passage covers 8 T cell receptor beta chains from one sample sequenced in a study of response to subunit inactivated influenza vaccine. TCRdb fed the RT-PCR reads into MiXCR, producing one record per CDR3 protein. The data hold about 310,000 distinct CDR3 sequences, with 20% to 25% observed a single time. Sequencing used PBMCs from blood, obtained less than 22 months after vaccination. The receptors shown here come from a man between 50 and 75 years old who received an inactivated influenza vaccine.

This clonotype was seen repeatedly, ten times or more. This rearrangement joins TRBV6-5 to TRBJ1-2; 11 bases are a match to TRBD1. The length of the CDR3 is 16 residues. The junction had 2 bases not matched to a gene; V was cut back by 0 bases and J by 2 bases. The germline V gene has CDR1 MNHEY and CDR2 SVGAGI. CDR3 loop: CASSYSWTGGNYGYTF. The CDR3 nucleotides read TGTGCCAGCAGTTACTCCTGGACAGGGGGCAACTATGGCTACACCTTC.

For the CDR3, the DNA is TGTGCCAGCAGCCCCGGCGCAGGGCTTGGCTACACCTTC. This encodes CASSPGAGLGYTF. The genes are TRBV5-4 and TRBJ1-2; weak D call: TRBD1 (5 bases). Trimming removed 4 bases from V and 7 bases from J, with 14 bases in between. This CDR3 contains 13 residues. The germline gives CDR1 SGHNT, CDR2 YYREEE (reference sequence).

This clonotype was seen a handful of times. The chain carries TRBV12-3 or TRBV12-4 and TRBJ2-7, with D possibly matching TRBD2 (5 bases). V was cut by 4 bases and J by 0 bases, with 13 bases left in between. The CDR3 contains 15 residues. The CDR3 DNA follows: TGTGCCAGCAGTTCCTCGCCACGGGGCTCCTACGAGCAGTACTTC. The encoded protein is CASSSSPRGSYEQYF.

This chain links TRBV7-7 with TRBJ2-7, with 8 bases fitting TRBD1. This CDR3 is 16 amino acids long. The trim removed 5 bases at V and 4 bases at J, leaving 13 bases unmatched. Per germline, CDR1 SSHAT and CDR2 FNYEAQ (reference sequence). The chain's CDR3 is CASSPNAGQGAYEQYF. Here the CDR3 DNA reads TGTGCCAGCAGCCCAAACGCGGGGCAGGGGGCTTACGAGCAGTACTTC.

The chain recombines TRBV10-3 with TRBJ2-7; TRBD2 agrees at 7 bases. J gave up 4 bases and V 11 bases, and 20 bases lay outside the gene matches. The CDR3 consists of 16 residues. CDR1 and CDR2 from the germline V gene are ENHRY and SYGVKD. The CDR3 spells CASTRRKASGQYEQYF. CDR3 in DNA: TGTGCCTCGACAAGAAGGAAGGCTAGCGGACAATACGAGCAGTACTTC.

This clonotype has only a few counts. The chain couples TRBV9 to TRBJ1-1; 7 nucleotides line up with TRBD1. The CDR3 has 15 amino acids. With V trimmed by 4 bases and J by 7 bases, 13 bases remained unmatched. Germline assignment: CDR1 SGDLS and CDR2 YYNGEE. CDR3 DNA sequence: TGTGCCAGCAGCATCCGGGACAGCTCCAACTTTGAAGCTTTCTTT. Translating gives CASSIRDSSNFEAFF.

The rearrangement uses TRBV18 and TRBJ2-7; D is unclear. V lost 1 base and J lost 3, with 7 bases in between. The CDR3 spans 13 residues. CDR1 and CDR2 from the germline V gene are KGHSH and LQKENI. The CDR3 DNA follows: TGTGCCAGCTCACCACAGGAAAGCTACGAGCAGTACTTC. Its translation: CASSPQESYEQYF. Full variable domain (remainder filled in from reference TRBV18 and TRBJ2-7): NAGVMQNPRHLVRRRGQEARLRCSPMKGHSHVYWYRQLPEEGLKFMVYLQKENIIDESGMPKERFSAEFPKEGPSILRIQQVVRGDSAAYFCASSPQESYEQYFGPGTRLTVT.

The rearrangement joins TRBV4-3 to TRBJ1-2, with D perhaps matching TRBD1 (6 bases). Germline-derived CDR1 and CDR2 are LGHNA and YSLEER. Trimming cost V 0 bases and J 5 bases, with 19 bases left between them. CDR3 length equals 17 residues. This CDR3 is CASSQDSAQGIKYGYTF. The CDR3 DNA reads TGCGCCAGCAGCCAAGATTCCGCCCAGGGGATTAAGTATGGCTACACCTTC.